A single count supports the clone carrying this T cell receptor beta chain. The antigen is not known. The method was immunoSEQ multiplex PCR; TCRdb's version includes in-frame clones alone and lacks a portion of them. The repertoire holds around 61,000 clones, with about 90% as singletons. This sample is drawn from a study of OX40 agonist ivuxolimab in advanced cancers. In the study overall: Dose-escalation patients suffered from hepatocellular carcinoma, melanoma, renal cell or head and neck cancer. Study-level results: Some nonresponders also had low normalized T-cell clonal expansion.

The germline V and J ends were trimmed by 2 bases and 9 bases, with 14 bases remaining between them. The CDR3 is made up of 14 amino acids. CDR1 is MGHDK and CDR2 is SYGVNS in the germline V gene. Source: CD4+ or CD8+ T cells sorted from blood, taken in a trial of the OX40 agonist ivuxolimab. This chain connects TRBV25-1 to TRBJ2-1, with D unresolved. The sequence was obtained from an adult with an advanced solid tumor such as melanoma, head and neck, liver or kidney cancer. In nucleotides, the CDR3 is TGTGCCAGCAGTGAACCCCTCTCTGGAGTTGAGCAGTTCTTC. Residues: CASSEPLSGVEQFF.